Reported below is one TCR beta chain. The antigen remains undetermined. This entry is derived from a study of CD8 T cells in ankylosing spondylitis. Overall study results and limits: Disease-linked clones were reportedly significantly enriched in matched ankylosing spondylitis synovial fluid. A TCR beta motif of roughly eight highly homologous variants seemed to mark ankylosing spondylitis blood.

Germline CDR1 is KGHSH and CDR2 is LQKENI. The V segment lost 2 bases and the J segment 2 bases; nucleotides outside the gene matches: 2. The CDR3 covers 17 residues. The authors made TCR beta libraries by quantitative 5'-RACE with molecular barcodes. TCRdb reanalysed the 5' RACE reads using MiXCR and keeps one entry per CDR3 protein. The profile covers a few hundred thousand distinct CDR3 sequences, with more than 15% appearing a single time and roughly 34% taken by the ten largest. The receptor was derived from a male donor with ankylosing spondylitis or in good health (not recorded which). Sequencing was done on a sample of blood, either unsorted or a sorted T cell fraction (not recorded which). The J gene is TRBJ2-1, the V gene TRBV18; 14 positions agree with TRBD2. The CDR3 bases are TGTGCCAGCTCACCAGGGACTAGCGGGAGAGCCTACAATGAGCAGTTCTTC. Translating it yields CASSPGTSGRAYNEQFF.